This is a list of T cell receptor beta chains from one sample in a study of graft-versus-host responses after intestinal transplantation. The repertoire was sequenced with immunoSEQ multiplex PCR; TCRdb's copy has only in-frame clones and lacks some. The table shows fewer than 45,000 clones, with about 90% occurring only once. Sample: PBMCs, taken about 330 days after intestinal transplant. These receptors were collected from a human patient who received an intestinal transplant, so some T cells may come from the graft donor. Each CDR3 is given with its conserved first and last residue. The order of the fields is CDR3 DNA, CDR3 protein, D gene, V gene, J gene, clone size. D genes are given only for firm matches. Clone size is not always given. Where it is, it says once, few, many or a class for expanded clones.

TGTGCCAGCAGTTCCGGGACAGGGGGCCGTGGCTACACCTTC	CASSSGTGGRGYTF	TRBD1	TRBV28	TRBJ1-2	.
TGTGCCAGCTCAAACAGGGGAGTCTCTGGAAACACCATATATTTT	CASSNRGVSGNTIYF	TRBD1	TRBV18	TRBJ1-3	.
TGTGCCAGCAGTTACTTAGCGGGGGCTTCCTACAATGAGCAGTTCTTC	CASSYLAGASYNEQFF	TRBD2	TRBV6-5	TRBJ2-1	once
TGCGCCAGCAGCATCAGACAGGACTCCAATTATGGCTACACCTTC	CASSIRQDSNYGYTF	.	TRBV5-1	TRBJ1-2	.
TGTGCCAGGGAAAGGGGCGAGGGCTCCTACGAGCAGTACTTC	CARERGEGSYEQYF	.	TRBV2	TRBJ2-7	.
TGTGCCAGAAGGGAGGGACTAGCGGACCTCTACGAGCAGTACTTC	CARREGLADLYEQYF	TRBD2	TRBV5-3	TRBJ2-7	once
TGTGCCAGCAGTGATCGGACAGAGCGCTATGGCTACACCTTC	CASSDRTERYGYTF	.	TRBV2	TRBJ1-2	.
TGTGCCAGCTCCGACCTTGAGGGGGAGGGCTCCTACGAGCAGTACTTC	CASSDLEGEGSYEQYF	.	TRBV18	TRBJ2-7	.
TGTGCCAGCAGCATAACGGCGGACCGCTACACCTTC	CASSITADRYTF	.	TRBV9	TRBJ1-2	once
TGCGCCAGCAGTGGGGTTTATGGCTACACCTTC	CASSGVYGYTF	.	TRBV10-1	TRBJ1-2	.
TGTGCCAGCAGCGGTTGGGGGAAGACCTACGAGCAGTACTTC	CASSGWGKTYEQYF	.	TRBV5-4	TRBJ2-7	.
TGTGCCACCAGCAGGGGACAGGGGGGAAATCAGCCCCAGCATTTT	CATSRGQGGNQPQHF	TRBD1	TRBV15	TRBJ1-5	.
TGTGCCAGTAGTGCCCAGGCGCTCAATGAGCAGTTCTTC	CASSAQALNEQFF	.	TRBV19	TRBJ2-1	.
TGTGCCAGCAGTTTGAGCGCTAGCGGGAGAACGGATACGCAGTATTTT	CASSLSASGRTDTQYF	TRBD2	TRBV28	TRBJ2-3	.
TGTGCCAGCAGACGGACAGGGAATAGCAATCAGCCCCAGCATTTT	CASRRTGNSNQPQHF	TRBD1	TRBV6-1	TRBJ1-5	.
TGTGCCAGCAGCTTGGTTTCGGTCTACGAGCAGTACTTC	CASSLVSVYEQYF	.	TRBV5-6	TRBJ2-7	.
TGTGCCAGCAGTGATGTGGGAGATACGCAGTATTTT	CASSDVGDTQYF	.	TRBV25-1	TRBJ2-3	.
TGTGCCAGCAGCACCGAACTAGCGGGGGGTTTCCAAGAGACCCAGTACTTC	CASSTELAGGFQETQYF	TRBD2	TRBV5-6	TRBJ2-5	.
TGCGCCAGCAGCGGAGGAGGCACAGATACGCAGTATTTT	CASSGGGTDTQYF	.	TRBV5-1	TRBJ2-3	.
TGCGCCAGCACCACCCGGGGACTAGCGGGCCGCGTGCTTTCCTACGAGCAGTACTTC	CASTTRGLAGRVLSYEQYF	TRBD2	TRBV10-2	TRBJ2-7	.
TGCGCCAGCAGCCAAGCGGCGGATGGCTACACCTTC	CASSQAADGYTF	.	TRBV4-1	TRBJ1-2	.
TGTGCCAGTAAGGACGGTCCAACTAATGAAAAACTGTTTTTT	CASKDGPTNEKLFF	.	TRBV19	TRBJ1-4	once
TGCGCCAGCAGCCCGGGACTTCCCTCTGGGGCCAACGTCCTGACTTTC	CASSPGLPSGANVLTF	.	TRBV5-1	TRBJ2-6	.
TGTGCCAGCACCCTGGAAGGGGGGGCGGGCATTCAGTACTTC	CASTLEGGAGIQYF	.	TRBV7-9	TRBJ2-4	.
TGTGCCAGCTCACCTGGGACAGGGGGCACAGATACGCAGTATTTT	CASSPGTGGTDTQYF	TRBD1	TRBV18	TRBJ2-3	.
TGTGCCAGCAGCTTAACGGGACTAGCGGGGGCAGATACGCAGTATTTT	CASSLTGLAGADTQYF	TRBD2	TRBV7-3	TRBJ2-3	.
TGTGCCAGCTCACCCCTCCGCCGGCCTCGAACCTACGAGCAGTACTTC	CASSPLRRPRTYEQYF	.	TRBV18	TRBJ2-7	.
TGTGCCAGCAGCTTGGGACAGGGCCACGAGCAGTACTTC	CASSLGQGHEQYF	TRBD1	TRBV11-2	TRBJ2-7	.
TGTGCCAGCAGCCCAAGGGACGGATCCCCGACTGACTCTCAAGAGACCCAGTACTTC	CASSPRDGSPTDSQETQYF	.	TRBV7-9	TRBJ2-5	once
TGTGCCAGCAGGCTATATTCAAGTGGGAACACTGAAGCTTTCTTT	CASRLYSSGNTEAFF	.	TRBV28	TRBJ1-1	.
TGTGCCAGCAGTTACTCTCAGGAACTTGAAGCTTTCTTT	CASSYSQELEAFF	.	TRBV6-5	TRBJ1-1	.
TGTGCCAGCAGCCAAGGGACTAGCGGGAGCAATGAGCAGTTCTTC	CASSQGTSGSNEQFF	TRBD2	TRBV4-2	TRBJ2-1	once
TGTGCCAGCAGCTTTAAGAGGGGGCCATACAATGAGCAGTTCTTC	CASSFKRGPYNEQFF	TRBD1	TRBV11-3	TRBJ2-1	once
TGTGCCAGCAGCTTAGCGTTCGGCTCCTACAATGAGCAGTTCTTC	CASSLAFGSYNEQFF	.	TRBV7-2	TRBJ2-1	.
TGTGCCAGCAGCTTCATCGGCTCTTCACCCCTCCACTTT	CASSFIGSSPLHF	.	TRBV7-8	TRBJ1-6	once
TGTGCAAGTCGCTTAGATAAGGGACTCCAGAACACTGAAGCTTTCTTT	CASRLDKGLQNTEAFF	.	TRBV12-2	TRBJ1-1	.
TGTGCCAGCAGTGATCAGGGGCGCACAGATACGCAGTATTTT	CASSDQGRTDTQYF	.	TRBV6-1	TRBJ2-3	.
TGTGCCAGCAGCCAAGAGCCCCTCGACAGGAACTACGAGCAGTACTTC	CASSQEPLDRNYEQYF	.	TRBV14	TRBJ2-7	once
TGTGCCAGCCAACGGACAGATTACAATGAGCAGTTCTTC	CASQRTDYNEQFF	.	TRBV18	TRBJ2-1	.
TGCGCCAGCAGCCTCAGGCAGCCTAATGACGAGCAGTACTTC	CASSLRQPNDEQYF	.	TRBV4-1	TRBJ2-7	.
TGTGCCAGCAGTTTAAATGCAGGGGAGAAAGGCTACGAGCAGTACTTC	CASSLNAGEKGYEQYF	.	TRBV27	TRBJ2-7	.
TGTGCCAGCAGCCCTTGGGGGCCCTACGAGCAGTACTTC	CASSPWGPYEQYF	.	TRBV7-2	TRBJ2-7	once
TGTGCCAGCAGCATGACGGACAGGGCTTGGGAAAAACTGTTTTTT	CASSMTDRAWEKLFF	TRBD1	TRBV7-9	TRBJ1-4	few
TGTGCCAGCAATCGGGGACTAAACACCGGGGAGCTGTTTTTT	CASNRGLNTGELFF	TRBD2	TRBV6-1	TRBJ2-2	.
TGTGCCAGTAGTGCCCAGGGGGCGCAGGAAGAGACCCAGTACTTC	CASSAQGAQEETQYF	TRBD1	TRBV19	TRBJ2-5	.
TGTGCCAGCAGCTTGGTTGGTGGGGGGGAAGAGCAGTACTTC	CASSLVGGGEEQYF	TRBD2	TRBV5-7	TRBJ2-7	once
TGCGCCAGCAGCTTGGATTCGGGGTGGAGGACTGAAGCTTTCTTT	CASSLDSGWRTEAFF	.	TRBV5-1	TRBJ1-1	.
TGTGCCAGCAGTTTAGGACCTCCCTCCTACGAGCAGTACTTC	CASSLGPPSYEQYF	.	TRBV28	TRBJ2-7	.
TGTGCCAGCAGCGTAGGGGGGGAAGAGACCCAGTACTTC	CASSVGGEETQYF	.	TRBV9	TRBJ2-5	.
TGTGCCAGCAGTGAAAATACAGGGTCCTACGAGCAGTACTTC	CASSENTGSYEQYF	.	TRBV6-1	TRBJ2-7	.
TGTGTCAGCAGTGAAGCTCGTGGCTACGAGCAGTACTTC	CVSSEARGYEQYF	.	TRBV6-1	TRBJ2-7	.
TGTGCCAGCAGTGGGAAGGGTTACACCGGGGAGCTGTTTTTT	CASSGKGYTGELFF	.	TRBV2	TRBJ2-2	.